Each of the 8 T cell receptor beta chains below was sequenced from the same sample in a study of OX40 agonist ivuxolimab in advanced cancers. Using immunoSEQ multiplex PCR, the repertoire was profiled, and TCRdb retains in-frame clones only, with some absent. The table lists some 38,000 clones, 80% to 90% of them singletons. The input for sequencing was CD4+ or CD8+ T cells sorted from blood, taken in a trial of the OX40 agonist ivuxolimab. The source of these receptors is an adult with an advanced solid tumor such as melanoma, head and neck, liver or kidney cancer.

This rearrangement joins TRBV29-1 to TRBJ2-5; tentative D call: TRBD2 (7 bases). The length of the CDR3 is 17 residues. CDR1 and CDR2 (germline): SQVTM, ANQGSEA. V lost 4 bases to trimming and J lost 2 bases, with 23 bases between them. The DNA of the CDR3 is TGCAGCGTTGCGGGCTCAGGACTAGGGGGGTTTCAAGAGACCCAGTACTTC. As protein: CSVAGSGLGGFQETQYF.

V gene TRBV7-9 combines with J gene TRBJ1-5; 7 bases fit TRBD1. The CDR3 runs to 15 residues. Germline-derived CDR1 and CDR2 are SEHNR and FQNEAQ (reference sequence). J was trimmed by 0 bases and V by 6 bases; bases with no gene match: 5. The CDR3 loop is CASRAGTDSNQPQHF. The CDR3 DNA follows: TGTGCCAGCAGGGCCGGGACAGATAGCAATCAGCCCCAGCATTTT.

The rearrangement joins TRBV6-6 to TRBJ1-2; the D gene is possibly TRBD1 (5 bases). Germline V gene sequence: CDR1 MNHNY, CDR2 SVGAGI (reference sequence). CDR3 length: 14 residues. The ends were cut back, 3 bases at V and 1 base at J, with 9 bases in the middle. The CDR3: CASSYVQGNYGYTF. CDR3 nucleotides: TGTGCCAGCAGTTATGTTCAGGGTAACTATGGCTACACCTTC.

The chain combines TRBV11-2 with TRBJ2-2; 9 positions match TRBD2. This CDR3 has 18 residues. V was clipped by 3 bases and J by 5 bases; unmatched bases: 13. Germline values: CDR1 SGHAT, CDR2 FQNNGV. CDR3 in DNA: TGTGCCAGCAGCTTGGGTAGAGGTAGCGGGGGAGGAACCGGGGAGCTGTTTTTT. Translated, it gives CASSLGRGSGGGTGELFF.

V usage is TRBV14 and J usage is TRBJ1-2; 8 nucleotides match TRBD1. The germline gives CDR1 SGHDN, CDR2 FVKESK. After removal of 1 base from V and 7 bases from J, the junction contained 8 bases not matched to a gene. The CDR3 is 15 residues long. CDR3 sequence reads: CASSQVLDRGAGYTF. The CDR3, as DNA: TGTGCCAGCAGCCAAGTTTTAGACAGGGGAGCTGGCTACACCTTC.

The rearrangement links TRBV11-2 to TRBJ2-1; tentative D call: TRBD1 (6 bases). The CDR3 runs to 13 residues. In germline, CDR1 is SGHAT, CDR2 FQNNGV. V dropped 4 bases and J dropped 4 bases, with 8 bases sitting between them. CDR3 bases: TGTGCCAGCAGCTCCACAGGGTACAATGAGCAGTTCTTC. It specifies CASSSTGYNEQFF.

The gene calls are TRBV14 and TRBJ1-2; D gene unclear. This CDR3 has 13 residues. The V end was cut by 4 bases, the J end by 4 bases, with 10 bases between. Germline V gene sequence: CDR1 SGHDN, CDR2 FVKESK. The CDR3: CASSPAVAYGYTF. As DNA, the CDR3 is TGTGCCAGCAGCCCTGCGGTAGCCTATGGCTACACCTTC.

The rearrangement links TRBV6-5 to TRBJ1-1; unclear D gene. The V and J ends lost 2 bases and 4 bases respectively, with 8 bases between them. This CDR3 spans 13 amino acids. Germline lookup yields CDR1 MNHEY and CDR2 SVGAGI. The CDR3 nucleotides read TGTGCCAGCAGTTACGCCAGACCCACTGAAGCTTTCTTT. Translated, it gives CASSYARPTEAFF.